A selection of T cell receptor beta chains follows, all from one sample in a study of human T cells and chemical hapten exposure. TCRdb called the RACE reads again in MiXCR, with one record for every CDR3 protein. The sample consists of 200,000 to 300,000 distinct CDR3 sequences, 7.5% to 9% of them appearing once. The source material was whole blood, sampled in connection with sensitization to the hapten diphenylcyclopropenone (DPC). The receptor set was obtained from a middle-aged woman with alopecia areata. Some clones in this sample may be carry-over from other donors' samples. Both conserved end residues are trimmed from each CDR3.

j_call v_call cdr3_aa
TRBJ2-7 TRBV28 ASSTPGQGAGEQY
TRBJ2-1 TRBV6-2/TRBV6-3 ASSYSGSYNEQF
TRBJ2-7 TRBV5-1 ASSLHRPYEQY
TRBJ2-5 TRBV29-1 SVDTGNQETQY
TRBJ1-2 TRBV20-1 SASIETSNYGYT
TRBJ2-7 TRBV28 ASSFFGLASGQEFSYEQY
TRBJ2-5 TRBV3-1 ATKVGGETQY
TRBJ2-7 TRBV10-3 AISDTDRGTYEQY
TRBJ2-7 TRBV7-8 ASSSAGAAGYEQY
TRBJ2-2 TRBV7-9 ASRLQGNTGELF
TRBJ2-7 TRBV4-1 ASSQGGVPYEQY
TRBJ2-7 TRBV9 ASSVGGNSYEQY
TRBJ2-2 TRBV7-9 ASSSAGTRAGELF
TRBJ1-4 TRBV7-2 ASSLQAATNEKLF
TRBJ2-1 TRBV7-9 ANSPFDRGNEQF
TRBJ2-2 TRBV27 ASSLEGYRELF
TRBJ2-2 TRBV4-1 ASSQVMGQGSTGELF
TRBJ2-2 TRBV28 ASRRRGQGATGELF
TRBJ2-1 TRBV7-2 ASSLRGVTYNEQF
TRBJ2-1 TRBV7-2 ASSSGLAGVEQF
TRBJ2-7 TRBV29-1 TAGRNSYEQY
TRBJ2-7 TRBV27 ASSLTAGSYEQY